Listed below are T cell receptor beta chains from one sample, sequenced in a study of cytomegalovirus exposure and HLA in healthy donors. Produced via immunoSEQ multiplex PCR; TCRdb's table is partial and in-frame only. In the table there are 250,000 or so clones, over 75% of which are singletons. The sample comprised PBMCs. The source is a human donor in good health. CDR3s include the opening cysteine and the closing phenylalanine or tryptophan. Fields, in order: clone size, J gene, D gene, CDR3 length, V gene, CDR3 protein, CDR3 DNA. A D gene is named only where the DNA matches it firmly. Size is stated for part of the rows, as once, few or many counts, or as a class when the clone is expanded.

size: few
J: TRBJ2-1
D: -
length: 14
V: TRBV27
CDR3: CASSPDSGLNEQFF
DNA: TGTGCCAGCAGCCCCGACTCAGGACTCAATGAGCAGTTCTTC

size: -
J: TRBJ2-1
D: -
length: 12
V: TRBV2
CDR3: CASSVSDNEQFF
DNA: TGTGCCAGCAGTGTGAGCGACAATGAGCAGTTCTTC

size: -
J: TRBJ2-7
D: -
length: 15
V: TRBV5-5
CDR3: CASSLSTGSTYEQYF
DNA: TGTGCCAGCAGCTTGTCGACAGGATCCACCTACGAGCAGTACTTC

size: few
J: TRBJ2-7
D: -
length: 14
V: TRBV27
CDR3: CASSTTGLLGEQYF
DNA: TGTGCCAGCAGTACCACAGGGCTTCTTGGCGAGCAGTACTTC

size: -
J: TRBJ2-5
D: TRBD2
length: 15
V: TRBV5-1
CDR3: CASRAGLAGEGTQYF
DNA: TGCGCCAGCAGGGCGGGACTAGCGGGAGAAGGGACCCAGTACTTC

size: -
J: TRBJ1-1
D: TRBD1
length: 14
V: TRBV25-1
CDR3: CASSPGQGNTEAFF
DNA: TGTGCCAGCAGCCCAGGACAGGGGAACACTGAAGCTTTCTTT

size: -
J: TRBJ2-1
D: TRBD2
length: 14
V: TRBV2
CDR3: CASSEGTSGLEQFF
DNA: TGTGCCAGCAGTGAAGGGACTAGCGGGCTTGAGCAGTTCTTC

size: once
J: TRBJ2-7
D: TRBD1
length: 15
V: TRBV19
CDR3: CASSFSGTGSYEQYF
DNA: TGTGCCAGTAGTTTTTCCGGGACAGGGTCCTACGAGCAGTACTTC

size: -
J: TRBJ1-2
D: -
length: 14
V: TRBV15
CDR3: CATSNAEGWGGYTF
DNA: TGTGCCACCAGTAACGCGGAGGGGTGGGGGGGCTACACCTTC

size: -
J: TRBJ2-2
D: -
length: 15
V: TRBV29-1
CDR3: CSVAGDPSNTGELFF
DNA: TGCAGCGTTGCGGGGGATCCAAGTAACACCGGGGAGCTGTTTTTT

size: -
J: TRBJ1-3
D: -
length: 13
V: TRBV28
CDR3: CASSSHSGNTIYF
DNA: TGTGCCAGCAGTTCCCACTCTGGAAACACCATATATTTT

size: -
J: TRBJ2-3
D: -
length: 14
V: TRBV5-1
CDR3: CASRRTDYTDTQYF
DNA: TGCGCCAGCAGGAGGACTGACTACACAGATACGCAGTATTTT

size: -
J: TRBJ1-4
D: -
length: 13
V: TRBV7-3
CDR3: CASSGQPNEKLFF
DNA: TGTGCCAGCAGCGGACAGCCTAATGAAAAACTGTTTTTT

size: -
J: TRBJ2-5
D: TRBD2
length: 15
V: TRBV10-1
CDR3: CASSSSGTSVGAQYF
DNA: TGCGCCAGCAGTTCTAGCGGGACCTCCGTCGGCGCCCAGTACTTC

size: -
J: TRBJ1-6
D: TRBD1
length: 17
V: TRBV4-1
CDR3: CASSQVVRQGSGSPLHF
DNA: TGCGCCAGCAGCCAAGTTGTTCGACAGGGCAGCGGTTCACCCCTCCACTTT

size: -
J: TRBJ1-2
D: TRBD1
length: 15
V: TRBV10-3
CDR3: CAISVGDRANYGYTF
DNA: TGTGCCATCAGTGTCGGGGACAGGGCTAACTATGGCTACACCTTC

size: -
J: TRBJ2-7
D: TRBD1
length: 14
V: TRBV18
CDR3: CASSLRGQGEEQYF
DNA: TGTGCCAGCTCCCTTCGGGGACAGGGGGAAGAGCAGTACTTC

size: few
J: TRBJ2-5
D: -
length: 12
V: TRBV4-2
CDR3: CASSPPGETQYF
DNA: TGTGCCAGCAGCCCCCCAGGGGAGACCCAGTACTTC

size: -
J: TRBJ2-3
D: TRBD1
length: 15
V: TRBV7-9
CDR3: CASSLRGRGTDTQYF
DNA: TGTGCCAGCAGCCTCAGGGGGCGCGGTACAGATACGCAGTATTTT

size: -
J: TRBJ1-2
D: -
length: 13
V: TRBV18
CDR3: CASSGQGVYGYTF
DNA: TGTGCCAGCTCTGGGCAGGGCGTCTATGGCTACACCTTC

size: once
J: TRBJ1-2
D: -
length: 14
V: TRBV10-3
CDR3: CAAGGRDYNYGYTF
DNA: TGTGCCGCCGGCGGCAGGGATTATAACTATGGCTACACCTTC

size: -
J: TRBJ2-1
D: TRBD2
length: 16
V: TRBV11-2
CDR3: CASRDTGLAGYNEQFF
DNA: TGTGCCAGCAGAGATACGGGACTAGCGGGTTACAATGAGCAGTTCTTC